Presented here are 15 T cell receptor beta chains from one specimen sequenced in a study of T cell responses to AZD1222 COVID-19 vaccine. TCRdb's copy holds only in-frame clones and misses some; the assay was immunoSEQ multiplex PCR. The data contain around 200,000 clones, just over 90% of them seen just once; the ten biggest clones take up about 3.9%. Here the sequenced sample was peripheral blood, taken on day 0 of AZD1222 vaccination. These receptors originate from an adult in good health.

J is TRBJ2-1 and V is TRBV2; tentatively, D is TRBD2 (6 bases). This CDR3 comprises 11 residues. Germline CDR1 is SNHLY and CDR2 is FYNNEI. V dropped 10 bases and J dropped 5 bases, with 9 bases sitting between them. This chain's CDR3 is CATGTHNEQFF. As DNA, the CDR3 is TGTGCCACCGGGACTCACAATGAGCAGTTCTTC.

The chain is built from TRBV7-2 and TRBJ2-3; a weak D match, TRBD1 (6 bases). Looked up from germline, CDR1 is SGHTA and CDR2 is FQGNSA. V lost 6 bases to trimming and J lost 4 bases, with 11 bases between them. This CDR3 region has 13 residues. CDR3 coding DNA: TGTGCCAGCAGTTCCAGACAGGCAGATACGCAGTATTTT. This encodes CASSSRQADTQYF.

CDR3 sequence: CASSPREGTYEQYF. The CDR3 DNA reads as TGTGCCAGCAGCCCGAGGGAGGGGACCTACGAGCAGTACTTC. The V and J genes are TRBV11-2 and TRBJ2-7; 7 positions agree with TRBD2. The CDR3 spans 14 residues. The V segment lost 5 bases and the J segment 2 bases; nucleotides outside the gene matches: 6. CDR1 SGHAT and CDR2 FQNNGV come from the germline V gene.

The chain carries TRBV2 and TRBJ2-5, with 11 bases that match TRBD2. CDR1 is SNHLY and CDR2 is FYNNEI in the germline V gene. The CDR3 extends over 16 amino acids. The J segment lost 5 bases and the V segment lost 1 base, leaving 6 bases of the junction unmatched. Here the CDR3 reads CASSEETSGAKETQYF. CDR3 coding DNA: TGTGCCAGCAGTGAAGAGACTAGCGGGGCCAAGGAGACCCAGTACTTC.

CDR3 DNA sequence: TGCAGCGTTGAAAGTGCGGGGATTGCGGGAGAAAAACTGTTTTTT. This translates into CSVESAGIAGEKLFF. The chain is built from TRBV29-1 and TRBJ1-4, with D unclear. Deletions cut 2 bases from V and 8 bases from J, with 18 bases between. Germline V gene lookup returns CDR1 SQVTM and CDR2 ANQGSEA. The CDR3 contains 15 residues. The complete variable domain, with remaining parts taken from reference TRBV29-1 and TRBJ1-4, reads SAVISQKPSRDICQRGTSLTIQCQVDSQVTMMFWYRQQPGQSLTLIATANQGSEATYESGFVIDKFPISRPNLTFSTLTVSNMSPEDSSIYLCSVESAGIAGEKLFFGSGTQLSVL.

Comment on this clone: The junction does not match germline at one end; this may be a read error. J is TRBJ2-7 and V is TRBV6-1, with TRBD2 identical over 10 bases. The CDR3 has 14 residues. Germline V gives CDR1 MNHNS, CDR2 SASEGT. The CDR3 DNA follows: TGTGCCAGCAGTCAAGCGGGAGGGGTGTACGAGCAGTACTTC. It specifies CASSQAGGVYEQYF.

The chain links TRBV20-1 to TRBJ2-1; D remains unclear. Germline V lookup: CDR1 DFQATT, CDR2 SNEGSKA (reference sequence). The CDR3 sequence is 11 residues long. V dropped 6 bases and J dropped 3 bases, with 6 bases sitting between them. This CDR3 is CSASNYNEQFF. For the CDR3, the DNA is TGCAGTGCCTCGAACTACAATGAGCAGTTCTTC.

The rearrangement links TRBV27 to TRBJ2-5; 8 bases are shared with TRBD2. Per germline, CDR1 MNHEY and CDR2 SMNVEV (reference sequence). V was pared by 0 bases and J by 7 bases, with 7 bases of the junction left unmatched. CDR3 length: 15 residues. CDR3 nucleotide sequence: TGTGCCAGCAGTTTATCGCCGGGAGGGCCGGGGACCCAGTACTTC. The encoded protein is CASSLSPGGPGTQYF.

The gene calls are TRBV7-7 and TRBJ2-3; TRBD2 matches 10 bases. The CDR3 has 16 amino acids. J gave up 5 bases and V 3 bases, and 8 bases lay outside the gene matches. Germline V CDR1 and CDR2: SSHAT, FNYEAQ (reference sequence). The CDR3 bases are TGTGCCAGCAGCTTTAGCACTAGCGGGAAGGGAGATACGCAGTATTTT. It yields the protein CASSFSTSGKGDTQYF.

This clone was observed once. The CDR3, as DNA: TGTGCCAGCAGCCGGACAGGCCCAGGGCAGCCCCAGCATTTT. This encodes CASSRTGPGQPQHF. The genes are TRBV13 and TRBJ1-5, with 7 bases fitting TRBD1. The V and J ends lost 5 bases and 7 bases, in that order; junction bases with no gene match: 8. The CDR3 length is 14 residues. Looked up from germline, CDR1 is PRHDT and CDR2 is FYEKMQ (reference sequence).

The chain is built from TRBV15 and TRBJ2-7, with D possibly being TRBD2 (6 bases). CDR1 LNHNV and CDR2 YYDKDF come from the germline V gene (reference sequence). V was clipped by 4 bases and J by 4 bases, with 20 bases between them. The CDR3 totals 16 residues. This CDR3 reads CATSKLTGDGPYEQYF. The CDR3, as DNA: TGTGCCACCAGCAAACTAACGGGGGACGGGCCTTACGAGCAGTACTTC.

This chain joins TRBV4-2 and TRBJ2-7; possibly TRBD2 for D (6 bases). V lost 0 bases and J 0 bases, leaving 9 bases between the germline ends. CDR1 and CDR2 from the germline V gene are LGHNA and YNFKEQ. CDR3 size: 15 residues. This CDR3 is CASSQEAGGSYEQYF. The CDR3, as DNA: TGTGCCAGCAGCCAAGAAGCGGGTGGCTCCTACGAGCAGTACTTC.

The chain has TRBV9 and TRBJ1-2, with 7 bases aligning to TRBD1. This CDR3 is 17 amino acids long. The germline CDR1 and CDR2 sequences are SGDLS and YYNGEE. Trimming at V came to 4 bases and at J to 0 bases, leaving 12 bases not matched to a gene. The CDR3 region is CASSHTTGDGTNYGYTF. CDR3 coding DNA: TGTGCCAGCAGCCATACTACAGGGGATGGGACTAACTATGGCTACACCTTC.

The rearrangement uses TRBV6-2 or TRBV6-3 and TRBJ2-5, with D unclear. V lost 5 bases and J lost 5, with 15 bases in between. This CDR3 has 14 amino acids. Germline V gives CDR1 MNHEY, CDR2 SVGEGT. Here the CDR3 DNA reads TGTGCCAGCAGTGCCCCTGTTGGCCGGGAGACCCAGTACTTC. Translated: CASSAPVGRETQYF.

This chain joins TRBV29-1 and TRBJ2-5; D is perhaps TRBD2 (6 bases). From germline, CDR1 is SQVTM and CDR2 ANQGSEA. The CDR3 extends over 16 amino acids. V shed 6 bases and J shed 2 bases, with 22 bases lying between them. The CDR3 loop reads CSVEGGLGPRQETQYF. DNA for the CDR3: TGCAGCGTCGAGGGAGGACTGGGGCCTAGACAAGAGACCCAGTACTTC.